Detailed here is one T cell receptor beta chain. The record originates from a study of human T cells and chemical hapten exposure. TCRdb analysed the RACE reads with MiXCR anew, one entry per CDR3 protein. The sample gives about 61,000 distinct CDR3 sequences, around 7% of which show up once; 1.6% is in the top ten. The CDR3 has 16 residues. V was cut by 2 bases and J by 3 bases, with 13 bases left in between. Stated time point: pre-sensitization, week 0. As to treatment: therapeutic diphenylcyclopropenone sensitization with weekly scalp DPC. This sequence originates from a young woman with alopecia areata. Some clones in this sample may be carry-over from other donors' samples. The chain links TRBV12-3 or TRBV12-4 to TRBJ1-4; D is possibly TRBD1 (6 bases). Sequenced material: whole blood, taken in connection with sensitization to the hapten diphenylcyclopropenone (DPC). The CDR3 protein is CASSLFRGTSNEKLFF. For the CDR3, the DNA is TGTGCCAGCAGTTTATTTAGGGGGACTTCTAATGAAAAACTGTTTTTT.